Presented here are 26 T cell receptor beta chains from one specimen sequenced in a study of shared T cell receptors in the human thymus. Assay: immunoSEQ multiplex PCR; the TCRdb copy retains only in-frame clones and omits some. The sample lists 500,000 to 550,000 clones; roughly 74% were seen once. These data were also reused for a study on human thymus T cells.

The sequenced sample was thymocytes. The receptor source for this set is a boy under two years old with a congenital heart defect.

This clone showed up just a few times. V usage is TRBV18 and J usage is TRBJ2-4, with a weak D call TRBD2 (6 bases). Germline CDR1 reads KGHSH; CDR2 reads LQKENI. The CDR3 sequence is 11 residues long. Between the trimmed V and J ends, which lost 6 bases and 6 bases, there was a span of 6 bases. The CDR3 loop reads CASSRGNIQYF. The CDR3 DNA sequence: TGTGCCAGCTCGCGGGGAAACATTCAGTACTTC.

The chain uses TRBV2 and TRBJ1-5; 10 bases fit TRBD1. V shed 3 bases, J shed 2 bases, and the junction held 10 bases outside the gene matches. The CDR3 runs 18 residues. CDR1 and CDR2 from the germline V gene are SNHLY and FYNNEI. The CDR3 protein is CASSEAGTGEGGNQPQHF. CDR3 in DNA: TGTGCCAGCAGTGAGGCCGGGACAGGGGAGGGAGGCAATCAGCCCCAGCATTTT.

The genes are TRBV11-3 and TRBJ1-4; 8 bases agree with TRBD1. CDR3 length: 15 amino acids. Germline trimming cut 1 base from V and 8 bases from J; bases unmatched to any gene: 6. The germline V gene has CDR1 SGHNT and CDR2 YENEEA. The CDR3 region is CASSLATGAEEKLFF. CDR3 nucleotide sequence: TGTGCCAGCAGCTTAGCGACAGGGGCGGAAGAAAAACTGTTTTTT.

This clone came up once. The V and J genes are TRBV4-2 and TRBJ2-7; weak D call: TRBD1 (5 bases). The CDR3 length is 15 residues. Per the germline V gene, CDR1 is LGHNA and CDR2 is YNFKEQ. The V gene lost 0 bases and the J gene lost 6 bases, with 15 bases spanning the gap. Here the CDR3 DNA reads TGTGCCAGCAGCCAAGATCAACAGGTTTACGGCGAGCAGTACTTC. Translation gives CASSQDQQVYGEQYF.

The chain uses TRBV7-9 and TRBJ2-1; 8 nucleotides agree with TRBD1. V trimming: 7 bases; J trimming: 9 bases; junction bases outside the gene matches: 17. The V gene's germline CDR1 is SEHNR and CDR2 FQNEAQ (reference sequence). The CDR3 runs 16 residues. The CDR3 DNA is TGTGCCAGCATCATAGTCTTCCAGGGGGCTTTCGGTGAGCAGTTCTTC. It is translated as CASIIVFQGAFGEQFF.

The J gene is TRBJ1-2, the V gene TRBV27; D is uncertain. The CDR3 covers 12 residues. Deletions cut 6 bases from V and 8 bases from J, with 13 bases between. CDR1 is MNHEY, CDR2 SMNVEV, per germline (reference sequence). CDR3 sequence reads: CASRGTPGGYTF. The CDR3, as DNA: TGTGCCAGCAGGGGCACTCCGGGAGGCTACACCTTC.

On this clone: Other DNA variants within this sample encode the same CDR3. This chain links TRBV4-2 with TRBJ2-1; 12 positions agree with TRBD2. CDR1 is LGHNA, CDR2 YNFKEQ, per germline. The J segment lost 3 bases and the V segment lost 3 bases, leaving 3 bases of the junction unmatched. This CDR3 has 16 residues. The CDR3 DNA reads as TGTGCCAGCAGCCAGGAACTAGCGGGAGGCTACAATGAGCAGTTCTTC. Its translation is CASSQELAGGYNEQFF.

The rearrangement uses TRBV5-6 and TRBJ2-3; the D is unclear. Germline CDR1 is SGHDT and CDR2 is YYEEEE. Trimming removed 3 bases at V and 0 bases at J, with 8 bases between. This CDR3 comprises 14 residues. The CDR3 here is CASSCKSSTDTQYF. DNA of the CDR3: TGTGCCAGCAGCTGCAAGAGTAGCACAGATACGCAGTATTTT.

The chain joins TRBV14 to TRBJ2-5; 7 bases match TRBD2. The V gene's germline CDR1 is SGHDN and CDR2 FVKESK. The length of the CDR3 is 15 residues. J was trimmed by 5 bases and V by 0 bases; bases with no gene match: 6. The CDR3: CASSQDREGCETQYF. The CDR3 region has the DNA TGTGCCAGCAGCCAAGATAGGGAGGGGTGCGAGACCCAGTACTTC.

CDR3 amino acids: CASSLWLATSNTGELFF. In DNA form, the CDR3 reads TGCGCCAGCAGCCTTTGGCTAGCCACATCGAACACCGGGGAGCTGTTTTTT. The rearrangement uses TRBV5-1 and TRBJ2-2; the D gene is possibly TRBD2 (5 bases). V shed 4 bases and J shed 0 bases, with 16 bases lying between them. The germline CDR1 and CDR2 sequences are SGHRS and YFSETQ. CDR3 length: 17 amino acids.

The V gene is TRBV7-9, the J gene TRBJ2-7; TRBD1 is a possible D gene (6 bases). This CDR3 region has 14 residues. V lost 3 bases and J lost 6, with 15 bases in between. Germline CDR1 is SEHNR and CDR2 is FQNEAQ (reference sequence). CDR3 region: CASSFANRVREQYF. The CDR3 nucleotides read TGTGCCAGCAGCTTCGCAAACAGGGTCCGCGAGCAGTACTTC.

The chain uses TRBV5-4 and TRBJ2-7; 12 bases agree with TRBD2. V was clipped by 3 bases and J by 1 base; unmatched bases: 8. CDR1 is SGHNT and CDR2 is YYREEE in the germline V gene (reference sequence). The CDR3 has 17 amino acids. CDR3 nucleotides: TGTGCCAGCAGCTCGACAGCTCTAGCGGGAGGGTCCTACGAGCAGTACTTC. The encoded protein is CASSSTALAGGSYEQYF.

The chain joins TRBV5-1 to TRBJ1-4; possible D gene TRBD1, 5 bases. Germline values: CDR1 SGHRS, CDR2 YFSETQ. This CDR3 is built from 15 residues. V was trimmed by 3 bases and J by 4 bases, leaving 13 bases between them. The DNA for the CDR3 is TGCGCCAGCAGCTGGGGGGACGGATTTAATGAAAAACTGTTTTTT. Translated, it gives CASSWGDGFNEKLFF.

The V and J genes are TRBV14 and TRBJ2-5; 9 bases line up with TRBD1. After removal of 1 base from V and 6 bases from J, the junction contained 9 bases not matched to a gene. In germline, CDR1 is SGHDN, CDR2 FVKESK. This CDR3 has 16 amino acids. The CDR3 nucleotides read TGTGCCAGCAGCCAAGCTCCCCGGACAGGGGTCCAGACCCAGTACTTC. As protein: CASSQAPRTGVQTQYF.

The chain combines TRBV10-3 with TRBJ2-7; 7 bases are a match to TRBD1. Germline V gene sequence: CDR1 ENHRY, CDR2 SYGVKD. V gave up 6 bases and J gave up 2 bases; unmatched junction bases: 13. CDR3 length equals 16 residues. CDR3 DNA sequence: TGTGCCATCAGGCCGGTGGAGGCAGGGGGTCCCTACGAGCAGTACTTC. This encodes CAIRPVEAGGPYEQYF.

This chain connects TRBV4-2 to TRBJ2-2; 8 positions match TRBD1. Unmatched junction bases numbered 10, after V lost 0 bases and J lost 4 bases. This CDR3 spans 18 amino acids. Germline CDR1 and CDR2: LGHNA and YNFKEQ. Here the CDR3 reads CASSQDSETGDGTGELFF. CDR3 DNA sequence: TGTGCCAGCAGCCAAGATAGCGAGACAGGGGACGGCACCGGGGAGCTGTTTTTT.

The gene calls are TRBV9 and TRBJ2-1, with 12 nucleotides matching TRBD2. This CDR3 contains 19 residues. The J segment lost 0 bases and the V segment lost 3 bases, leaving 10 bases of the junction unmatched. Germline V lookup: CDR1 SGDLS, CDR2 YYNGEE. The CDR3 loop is CASSDSVLAGGSSYNEQFF. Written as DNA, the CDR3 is TGTGCCAGCAGCGACAGTGTCCTAGCGGGAGGGAGCTCCTACAATGAGCAGTTCTTC.

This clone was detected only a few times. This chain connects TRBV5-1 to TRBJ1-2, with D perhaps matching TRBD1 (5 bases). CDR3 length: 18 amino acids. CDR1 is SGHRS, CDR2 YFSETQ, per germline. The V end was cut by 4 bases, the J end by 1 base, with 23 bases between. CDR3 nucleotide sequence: TGCGCCAGCAGCCTGGGACTCGCTGGAAGGATTGTTAACTATGGCTACACCTTC. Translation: CASSLGLAGRIVNYGYTF. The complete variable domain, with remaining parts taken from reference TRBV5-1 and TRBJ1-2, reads KAGVTQTPRYLIKTRGQQVTLSCSPISGHRSVSWYQQTPGQGLQFLFEYFSETQRNKGNFPGRFSGRQFSNSRSEMNVSTLELGDSALYLCASSLGLAGRIVNYGYTFGSGTRLTVV.

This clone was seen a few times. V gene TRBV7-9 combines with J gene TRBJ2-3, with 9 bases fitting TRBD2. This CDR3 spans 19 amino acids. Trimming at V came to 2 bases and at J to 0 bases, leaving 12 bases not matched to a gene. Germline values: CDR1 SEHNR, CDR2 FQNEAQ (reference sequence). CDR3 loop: CASSLSGVETSGSTDTQYF. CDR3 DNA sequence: TGTGCCAGCAGCTTAAGTGGTGTGGAGACTAGCGGAAGCACAGATACGCAGTATTTT. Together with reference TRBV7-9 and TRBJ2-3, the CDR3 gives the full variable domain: DTGVSQNPRHKITKRGQNVTFRCDPISEHNRLYWYRQTLGQGPEFLTYFQNEAQLEKSRLLSDRFSAERPKGSFSTLEIQRTEQGDSAMYLCASSLSGVETSGSTDTQYFGPGTRLTVL.

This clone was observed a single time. In DNA, the CDR3 is TGTGCCAGCAGACTGATCACAGGGCCTAACTATGGCTACACCTTC. It codes for CASRLITGPNYGYTF. The J gene is TRBJ1-2, the V gene TRBV6-5, with a tentative D call TRBD1 (6 bases). From germline, CDR1 is MNHEY and CDR2 SVGAGI. This CDR3 region has 15 residues. V gave up 6 bases and J gave up 0 bases, with 14 bases separating them.

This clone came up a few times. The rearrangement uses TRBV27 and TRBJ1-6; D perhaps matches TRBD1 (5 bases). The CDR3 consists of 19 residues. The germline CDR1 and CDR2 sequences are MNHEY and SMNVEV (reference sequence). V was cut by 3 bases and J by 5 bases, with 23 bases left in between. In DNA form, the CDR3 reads TGTGCCAGCAGTTTTCGTAGACCTAGGGCGGCCAGGGATAATTCACCCCTCCACTTT. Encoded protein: CASSFRRPRAARDNSPLHF.

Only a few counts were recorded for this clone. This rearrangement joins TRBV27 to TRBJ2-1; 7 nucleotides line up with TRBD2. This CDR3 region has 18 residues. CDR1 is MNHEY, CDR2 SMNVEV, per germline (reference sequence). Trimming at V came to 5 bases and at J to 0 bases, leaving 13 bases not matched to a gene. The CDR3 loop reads CASSALIARETSYNEQFF. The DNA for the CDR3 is TGTGCCAGCAGTGCCCTTATCGCGCGGGAGACCTCCTACAATGAGCAGTTCTTC.

CDR3 sequence: CASNPQGWADTQYF. For the CDR3, the DNA is TGTGCCAGCAACCCACAGGGGTGGGCAGATACGCAGTATTTT. The chain recombines TRBV28 with TRBJ2-3, with 7 bases that match TRBD1. The CDR3 consists of 14 residues. Unmatched junction bases numbered 8, after V lost 7 bases and J lost 4 bases. Germline V gene lookup returns CDR1 MDHEN and CDR2 SYDVKM.

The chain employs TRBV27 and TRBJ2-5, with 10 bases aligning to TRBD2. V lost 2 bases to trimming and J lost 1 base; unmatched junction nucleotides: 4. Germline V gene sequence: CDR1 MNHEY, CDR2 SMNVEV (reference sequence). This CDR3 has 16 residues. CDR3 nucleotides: TGTGCCAGCAGTTTAGGAACTAGCGGGACCCAAGAGACCCAGTACTTC. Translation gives CASSLGTSGTQETQYF.

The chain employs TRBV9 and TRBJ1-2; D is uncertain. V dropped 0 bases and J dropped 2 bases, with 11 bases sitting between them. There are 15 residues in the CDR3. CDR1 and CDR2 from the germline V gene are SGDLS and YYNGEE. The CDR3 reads CASSVDEQTNYGYTF. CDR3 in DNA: TGTGCCAGCAGCGTAGATGAACAGACAAACTATGGCTACACCTTC.

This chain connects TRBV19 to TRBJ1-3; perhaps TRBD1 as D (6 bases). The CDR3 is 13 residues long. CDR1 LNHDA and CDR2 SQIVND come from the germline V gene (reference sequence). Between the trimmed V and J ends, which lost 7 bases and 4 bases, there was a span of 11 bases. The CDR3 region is CASKGGSGNTIYF. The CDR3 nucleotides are TGTGCCAGTAAAGGGGGTTCGGGAAACACCATATATTTT.